This TCR beta chain was observed in a study of cytomegalovirus exposure and HLA in healthy donors. Study-wide points: One variant, a missense change in DCLRE1C, was linked in a later analysis to TCR beta V- and J-gene trimming.

Primers included in the PCR were 60 Vbeta and 13 Jbeta primers. Sequencing used immunoSEQ multiplex PCR; TCRdb keeps in-frame clones, though not all of them. The table has around 150,000 clones, under 75% seen once. The germline V gene has CDR1 SGHRS and CDR2 YFSETQ. The V gene end was trimmed by 4 bases and the J gene end by 0 bases; junction bases not matched to a gene: 6. The CDR3 length is 17 residues. This clone was detected only a few times. Its antigen is undetermined. The chain has TRBV5-1 and TRBJ2-3, with 12 bases aligning to TRBD2. The sequencing input was PBMCs. The clonotype comes from a woman aged 55-69 years in good health and CMV-seropositive. The CDR3 protein is CASSNLLAGGSTDTQYF. In nucleotides, the CDR3 is TGCGCCAGCAGCAACCTACTAGCGGGGGGTAGCACAGATACGCAGTATTTT.